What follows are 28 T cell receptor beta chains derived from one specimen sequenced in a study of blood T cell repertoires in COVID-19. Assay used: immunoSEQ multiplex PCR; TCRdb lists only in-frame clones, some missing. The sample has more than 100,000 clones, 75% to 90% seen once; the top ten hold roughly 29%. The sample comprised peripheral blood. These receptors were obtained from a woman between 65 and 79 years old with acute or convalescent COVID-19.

The CDR3 DNA sequence: TGTGCCAGCAGCTTGGACAGGGGCACCACAGATACGCAGTATTTT. It yields the protein CASSLDRGTTDTQYF. This chain uses TRBV5-4 with TRBJ2-3, with 7 bases matching TRBD1. The CDR3 extends over 15 amino acids. J gave up 2 bases and V 0 bases, and 3 bases lay outside the gene matches. From germline, CDR1 is SGHNT and CDR2 YYREEE (reference sequence).

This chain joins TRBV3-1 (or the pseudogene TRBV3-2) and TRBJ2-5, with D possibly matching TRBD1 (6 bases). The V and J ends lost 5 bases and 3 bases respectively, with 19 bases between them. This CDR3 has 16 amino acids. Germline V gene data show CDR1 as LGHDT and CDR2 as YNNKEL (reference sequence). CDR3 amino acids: CASSIRYGTTKETQYF. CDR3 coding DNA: TGTGCCAGCAGCATACGGTACGGGACAACGAAAGAGACCCAGTACTTC.

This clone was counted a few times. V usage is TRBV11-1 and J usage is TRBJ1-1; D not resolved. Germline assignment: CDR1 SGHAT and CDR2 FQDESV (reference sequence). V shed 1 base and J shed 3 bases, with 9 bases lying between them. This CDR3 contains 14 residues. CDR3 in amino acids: CASSLDAGYTEAFF. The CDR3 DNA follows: TGTGCCAGCAGCTTAGACGCGGGATACACTGAAGCTTTCTTT. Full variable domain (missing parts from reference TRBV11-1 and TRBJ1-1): EAEVAQSPRYKITEKSQAVAFWCDPISGHATLYWYRQILGQGPELLVQFQDESVVDDSQLPKDRFSAERLKGVDSTLKIQPAELGDSAMYLCASSLDAGYTEAFFGQGTRLTVV.

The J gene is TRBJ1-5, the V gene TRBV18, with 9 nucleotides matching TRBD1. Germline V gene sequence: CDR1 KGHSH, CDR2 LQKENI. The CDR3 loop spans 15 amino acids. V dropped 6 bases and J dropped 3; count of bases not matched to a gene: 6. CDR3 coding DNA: TGTGCCAGCTCGAGGGACAGGGCATACAATCAGCCCCAGCATTTT. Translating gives CASSRDRAYNQPQHF.

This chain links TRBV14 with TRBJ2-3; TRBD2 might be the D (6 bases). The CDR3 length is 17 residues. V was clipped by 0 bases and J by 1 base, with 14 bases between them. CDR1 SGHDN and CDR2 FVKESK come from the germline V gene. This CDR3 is CASSQDWASVRTDTQYF. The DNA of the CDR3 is TGTGCCAGCAGCCAAGATTGGGCTAGCGTTCGCACAGATACGCAGTATTTT.

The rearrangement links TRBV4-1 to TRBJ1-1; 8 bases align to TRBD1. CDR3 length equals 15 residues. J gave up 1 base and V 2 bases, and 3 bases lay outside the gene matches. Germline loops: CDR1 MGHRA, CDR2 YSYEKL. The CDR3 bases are TGCGCCAGCAGCCAAAACAGGGGGGCGAACACTGAAGCTTTCTTT. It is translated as CASSQNRGANTEAFF.

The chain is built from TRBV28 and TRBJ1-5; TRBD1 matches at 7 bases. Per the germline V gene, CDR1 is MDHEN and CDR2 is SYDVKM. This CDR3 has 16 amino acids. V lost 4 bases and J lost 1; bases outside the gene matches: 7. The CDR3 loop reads CASSSPAGGSNQPQHF. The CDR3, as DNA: TGTGCCAGCAGTTCCCCCGCAGGGGGGAGCAATCAGCCCCAGCATTTT.

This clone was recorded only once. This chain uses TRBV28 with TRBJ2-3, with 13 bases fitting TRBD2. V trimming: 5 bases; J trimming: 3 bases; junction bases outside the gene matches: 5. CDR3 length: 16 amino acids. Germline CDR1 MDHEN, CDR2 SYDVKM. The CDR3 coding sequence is TGTGCCAGCAGTCCTCAGGGACTAGCGGGGACAGATACGCAGTATTTT. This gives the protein CASSPQGLAGTDTQYF.

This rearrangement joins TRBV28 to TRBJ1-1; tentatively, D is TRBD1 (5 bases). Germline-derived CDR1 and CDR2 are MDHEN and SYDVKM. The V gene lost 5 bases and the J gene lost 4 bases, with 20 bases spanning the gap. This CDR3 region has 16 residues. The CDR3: CASSPDRAPGATEAFF. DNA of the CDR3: TGTGCCAGCAGTCCAGACCGGGCCCCTGGGGCCACTGAAGCTTTCTTT. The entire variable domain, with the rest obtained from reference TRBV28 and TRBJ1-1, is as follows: DVKVTQSSRYLVKRTGEKVFLECVQDMDHENMFWYRQDPGLGLRLIYFSYDVKMKEKGDIPEGYSVSREKKERFSLILESASTNQTSMYLCASSPDRAPGATEAFFGQGTRLTVV.

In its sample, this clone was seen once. Written as DNA, the CDR3 is TGTGCCAGCGAAGGACTAGCCAAAAACATTCAGTACTTC. Its protein product is CASEGLAKNIQYF. This chain links TRBV6-5 with TRBJ2-4; D possibly corresponds to TRBD2 (5 bases). The CDR3 is 13 residues long. Per the germline V gene, CDR1 is MNHEY and CDR2 is SVGAGI. V dropped 8 bases and J dropped 0 bases, with 8 bases sitting between them.

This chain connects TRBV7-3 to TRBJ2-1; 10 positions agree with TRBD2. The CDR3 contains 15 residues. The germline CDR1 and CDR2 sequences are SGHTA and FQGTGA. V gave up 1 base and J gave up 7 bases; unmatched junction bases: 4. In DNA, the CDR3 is TGTGCCAGCAGCTTAAGAAGCGGGGGGGTTAATGAGCAGTTCTTC. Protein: CASSLRSGGVNEQFF.

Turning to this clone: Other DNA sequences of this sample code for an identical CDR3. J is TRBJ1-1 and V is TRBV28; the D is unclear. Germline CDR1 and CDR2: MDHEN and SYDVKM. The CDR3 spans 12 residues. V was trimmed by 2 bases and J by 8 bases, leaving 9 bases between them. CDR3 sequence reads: CASSLGRGEAFF. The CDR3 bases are TGTGCCAGCAGTTTAGGACGAGGGGAAGCTTTCTTT.

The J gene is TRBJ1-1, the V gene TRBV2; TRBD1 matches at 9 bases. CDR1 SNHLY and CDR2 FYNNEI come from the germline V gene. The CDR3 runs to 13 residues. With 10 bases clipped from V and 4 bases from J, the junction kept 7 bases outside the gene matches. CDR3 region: CATALQGATEAFF. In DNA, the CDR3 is TGTGCCACCGCCTTACAGGGGGCCACTGAAGCTTTCTTT.

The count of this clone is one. This CDR3 reads CASSVRQGGNEQFF. CDR3 sequence (DNA): TGTGCCAGCAGCGTGCGACAGGGGGGCAATGAGCAGTTCTTC. J is TRBJ2-1 and V is TRBV9; TRBD1 agrees at 9 bases. This CDR3 spans 14 amino acids. Germline trimming cut 2 bases from V and 6 bases from J; bases unmatched to any gene: 3. Germline CDR1 is SGDLS and CDR2 is YYNGEE.

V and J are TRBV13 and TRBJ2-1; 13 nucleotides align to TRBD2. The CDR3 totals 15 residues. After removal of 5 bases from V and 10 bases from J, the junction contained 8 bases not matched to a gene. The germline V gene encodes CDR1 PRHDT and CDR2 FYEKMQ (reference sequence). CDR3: CASSDTSGGAKEQFF. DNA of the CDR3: TGTGCCAGCAGCGATACTAGCGGGGGGGCCAAGGAGCAGTTCTTC.

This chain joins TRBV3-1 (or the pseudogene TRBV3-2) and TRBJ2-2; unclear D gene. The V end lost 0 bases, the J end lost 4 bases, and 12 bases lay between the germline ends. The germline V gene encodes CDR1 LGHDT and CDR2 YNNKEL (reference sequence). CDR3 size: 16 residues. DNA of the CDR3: TGTGCCAGCAGCCAAGAAGGTCTGACAACCACCGGGGAGCTGTTTTTT. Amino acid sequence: CASSQEGLTTTGELFF.

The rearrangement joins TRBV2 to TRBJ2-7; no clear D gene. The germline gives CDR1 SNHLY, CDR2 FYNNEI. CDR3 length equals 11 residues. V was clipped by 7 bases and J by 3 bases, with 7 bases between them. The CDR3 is CASNYNYEQYF. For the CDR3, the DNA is TGTGCCAGCAATTATAACTACGAGCAGTACTTC.

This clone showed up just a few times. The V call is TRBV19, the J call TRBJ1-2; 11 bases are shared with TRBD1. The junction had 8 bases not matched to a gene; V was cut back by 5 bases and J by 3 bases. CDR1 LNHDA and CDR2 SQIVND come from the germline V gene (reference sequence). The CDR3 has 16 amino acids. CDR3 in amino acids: CASSSRTGGVDYGYTF. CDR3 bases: TGTGCCAGTAGTTCTCGGACAGGGGGCGTCGACTATGGCTACACCTTC.

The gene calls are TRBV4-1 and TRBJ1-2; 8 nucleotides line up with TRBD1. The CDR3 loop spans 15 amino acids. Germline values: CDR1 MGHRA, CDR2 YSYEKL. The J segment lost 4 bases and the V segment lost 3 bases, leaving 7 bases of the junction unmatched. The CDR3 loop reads CASSHGRTGIYGYTF. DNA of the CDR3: TGCGCCAGCAGCCATGGTCGGACAGGGATCTATGGCTACACCTTC.

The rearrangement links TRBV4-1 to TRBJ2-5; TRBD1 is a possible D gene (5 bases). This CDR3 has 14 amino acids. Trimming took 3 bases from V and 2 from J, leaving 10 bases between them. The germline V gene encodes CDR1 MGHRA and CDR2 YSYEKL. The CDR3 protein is CASSHAQEQETQYF. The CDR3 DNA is TGCGCCAGCAGCCATGCACAGGAGCAAGAGACCCAGTACTTC.

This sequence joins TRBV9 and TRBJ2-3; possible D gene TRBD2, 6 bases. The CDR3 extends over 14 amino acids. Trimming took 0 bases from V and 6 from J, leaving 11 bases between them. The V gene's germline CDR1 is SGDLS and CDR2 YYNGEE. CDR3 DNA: TGTGCCAGCAGCGTAGATGGGGGGAAGGATACGCAGTATTTT. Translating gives CASSVDGGKDTQYF.

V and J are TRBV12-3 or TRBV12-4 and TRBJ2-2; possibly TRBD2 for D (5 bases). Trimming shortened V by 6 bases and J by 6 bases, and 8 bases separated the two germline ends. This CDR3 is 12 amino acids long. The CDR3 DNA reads TGTGCCAGCAGGCCGGGGTCCGGGGAGCTGTTTTTT. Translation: CASRPGSGELFF.

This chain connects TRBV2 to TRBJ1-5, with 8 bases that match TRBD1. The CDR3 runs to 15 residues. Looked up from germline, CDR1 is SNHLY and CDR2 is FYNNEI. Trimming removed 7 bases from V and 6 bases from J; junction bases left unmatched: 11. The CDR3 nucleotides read TGTGCCAGCAACGGGGCTCAGGGGGCTGGTCAGCCCCAGCATTTT. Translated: CASNGAQGAGQPQHF.

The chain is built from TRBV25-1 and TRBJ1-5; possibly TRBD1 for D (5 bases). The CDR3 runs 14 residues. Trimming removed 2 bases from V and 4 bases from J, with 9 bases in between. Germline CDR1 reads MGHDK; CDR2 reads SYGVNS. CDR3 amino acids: CASSEGQGNQPQHF. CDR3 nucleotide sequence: TGTGCCAGCAGTGAAGGGCAGGGAAATCAGCCCCAGCATTTT.

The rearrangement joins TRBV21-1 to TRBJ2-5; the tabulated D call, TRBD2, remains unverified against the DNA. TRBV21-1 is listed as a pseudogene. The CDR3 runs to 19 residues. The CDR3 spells CASSKLSTSGGPYQETQYF. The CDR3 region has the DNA TGTGCCAGCAGCAAACTTTCGACTAGCGGGGGGCCATACCAAGAGACCCAGTACTTC.

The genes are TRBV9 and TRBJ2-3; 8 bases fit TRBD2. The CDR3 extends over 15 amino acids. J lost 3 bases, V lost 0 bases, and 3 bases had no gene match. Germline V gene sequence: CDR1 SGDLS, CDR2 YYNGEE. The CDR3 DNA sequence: TGTGCCAGCAGCGTAGGGAGCGGGGGTACAGATACGCAGTATTTT. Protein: CASSVGSGGTDTQYF.

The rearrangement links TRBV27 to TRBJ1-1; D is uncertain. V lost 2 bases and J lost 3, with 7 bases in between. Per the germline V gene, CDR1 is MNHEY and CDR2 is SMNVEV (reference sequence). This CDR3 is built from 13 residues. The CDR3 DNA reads TGTGCCAGCAGTTTACGAGAGGACACTGAAGCTTTCTTT. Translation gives CASSLREDTEAFF.

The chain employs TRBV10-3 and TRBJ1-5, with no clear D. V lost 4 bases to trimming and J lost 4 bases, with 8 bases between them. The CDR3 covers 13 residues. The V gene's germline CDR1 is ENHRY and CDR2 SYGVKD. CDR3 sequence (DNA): TGTGCCATCAGTGCTGGCAGGAATCAGCCCCAGCATTTT. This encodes CAISAGRNQPQHF.